Below, one TCR beta chain is given with its context. No antigen is known for it. No base qualities exist here, and no much larger clone lies one base off it. The data are from a study of T cells in tumors after PD-1 blockade (dated by TCRdb to between 2018 and 2020). Background on the whole study: Patients with prior checkpoint blockade, systemic immunosuppressant use, or recent radiotherapy or other anti-cancer therapy within 4 weeks were excluded. Patients were treated with either pembrolizumab 200 mg every 3 weeks or cemiplimab 350 mg every 2 weeks. Ongoing daily vismodegib 150 mg was also given to a subset of patients during anti-PD-1 treatment. On average, tumor samples had 25,000 to 30,000 TCR templates (range about 554-99,264) and over 6,000 unique clonotypes, approximately 20-fold deeper than single-cell TCR sequencing. Paired single-cell RNA and TCR sequencing was done in the study on site-matched tumors from patients with BCC or SCC, both before and after anti-PD-1 therapy. RECIST version 1.1 was used to assess clinical response. What the study reported, not specific to this receptor: Comparisons between pre- and post-treatment samples were the only ones where clonal replacement appeared, with none seen between two pre-treatment samples, a pattern that argues against artifacts from biopsy timing or location. Exhausted CD8+ clones expanded after therapy were mostly novel clonotypes undetected pre-treatment, suggesting clonal replacement rather than reinvigoration of pre-existing clones. The source of novel T cell clones was not identified and could include lymphoid organs or rare unexpanded clones within the tumor or its periphery. Around 43% of tumor TCR clonotypes were found in blood, and some novel exhausted tumor clones appeared in pre-treatment blood, suggesting peripheral recruitment.

The immunoSEQ platform was used for deep TCRbeta sequencing. Per the authors' processing: For further analysis, only productive rearrangements were exported out of the immunoSEQ Analyzer. A two-sided binomial test with a Bonferroni-corrected P below 0.01 was used to identify clones that significantly expanded or contracted between timepoints. Bulk TCRbeta clonotypes were assigned T cell phenotypes by matching to single-cell RNA+TCR-seq clones sharing the same TCRbeta sequence. Using bulk TCR sequencing data, clone enrichment in tumor was calculated by dividing a clone's tumor frequency by the same clone's PBMC frequency. TCRs were sorted with GLIPH into specificity groups, meaning clusters of distinct TCRs that share CDR3 motifs and likely recognize common antigens. TCRdb holds this immuneACCESS table with in-frame rearrangements only. Some clones are missing; in checked studies, unresolved V genes explain under half, and the rest has no known cause. The D gene and trimming were derived from the DNA, and the V and J assignments and clone size from that table. The sample table lists roughly 12,000 clones, less than 65% of them with a count of one. The ten largest clones add up to about 16% of the sample.

Its CDR3 holds 14 amino acids, cysteine through phenylalanine. Left in the record is the CDR3 DNA by itself, 42 bases read in frame from the first base. V lost 7 bases and J lost 4 bases; the stretch between them is 16 bases long. CDR1 and CDR2 (MNHEY, SVGEGT) derive from the germline V gene. Taken with the paper, the label for time point translates to: before anti-PD-1 therapy. Site-matched tumor biopsies were taken from the same primary tumor before and after PD-1 blockade. For bulk TCRbeta sequencing, genomic DNA was extracted from tumor biopsies or peripheral blood, and input amounts ranged from roughly 550 ng to 6,004 ng. Leftover biopsy material went through bulk TCRbeta sequencing, with the goal of boosting sensitivity for rare clonotypes relative to single-cell TCR sequencing. Every patient had histologically proven advanced or metastatic basal or squamous cell carcinoma and was a poor candidate for surgical resection. The basal cell carcinoma cohort was made up of fewer than 14 patients, and bulk tumor TCR sequencing was performed for several of these patients. Fresh biopsies came from the site of the primary tumor, and part of the tissue was kept in RNAlater for exome and bulk TCR sequencing.

The TCR originated in a human donor with basal cell carcinoma. The sample was tumor tissue, taken before anti-PD-1 treatment. The chain links TRBV6-2 or TRBV6-3 with TRBJ1-2; no D segment can be confidently identified. CDR3 reads: CASNPSGRSYGYTF. The nucleotides are TGTGCCAGCAACCCCTCCGGACGAAGCTATGGCTACACCTTC.